The 3 T cell receptor beta chains below come from one sample, sequenced in a study of pediatric ulcerative colitis. Method: immunoSEQ multiplex PCR; TCRdb's copy keeps in-frame clones and lacks some. The sample includes more than 45,000 clones, over 70% of them seen just once. Specimen: blood. These receptors all come from a boy aged 5-17 years who was a control in a study of pediatric ulcerative colitis.

The V gene is TRBV25-1, the J gene TRBJ2-3; possibly TRBD1 for D (7 bases). Looked up from germline, CDR1 is MGHDK and CDR2 is SYGVNS. The CDR3 consists of 15 residues. Trimming left V 7 bases short and J 4 bases short, with 18 bases between. CDR3 loop: CASTGRQGEADTQYF. The CDR3 region has the DNA TGTGCCAGCACCGGTCGGCAGGGGGAGGCAGATACGCAGTATTTT.

This clone was seen only a few times. The V gene is TRBV7-9, the J gene TRBJ2-2; D is perhaps TRBD2 (5 bases). The V end lost 3 bases, the J end lost 1 base, and 6 bases lay between the germline ends. The germline V gene has CDR1 SEHNR and CDR2 FQNEAQ (reference sequence). CDR3 length: 14 amino acids. The CDR3 region is CASSFGVNTGELFF. In nucleotides, the CDR3 is TGTGCCAGCAGCTTCGGGGTGAACACCGGGGAGCTGTTTTTT.

The chain carries TRBV5-1 and TRBJ2-3; 9 nucleotides line up with TRBD2. The trim removed 0 bases at V and 4 bases at J, leaving 6 bases unmatched. This CDR3 is 16 amino acids long. CDR1 SGHRS and CDR2 YFSETQ come from the germline V gene. CDR3 region: CASSLAGGRASDTQYF. CDR3 sequence (DNA): TGCGCCAGCAGCTTGGCCGGCGGGAGGGCCTCAGATACGCAGTATTTT.